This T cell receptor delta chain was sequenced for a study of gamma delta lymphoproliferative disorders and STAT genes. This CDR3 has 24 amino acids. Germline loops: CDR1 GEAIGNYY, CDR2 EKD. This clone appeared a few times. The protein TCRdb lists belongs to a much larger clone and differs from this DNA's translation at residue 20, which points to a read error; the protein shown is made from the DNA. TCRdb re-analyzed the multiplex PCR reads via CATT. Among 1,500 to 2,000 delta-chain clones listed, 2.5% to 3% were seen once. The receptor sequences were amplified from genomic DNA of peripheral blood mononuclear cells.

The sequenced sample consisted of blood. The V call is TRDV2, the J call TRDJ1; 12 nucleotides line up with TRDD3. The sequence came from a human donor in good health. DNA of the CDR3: TGTGCCTGTGACACGATCTCCCCTCCCACACTTTCTGGGGGATACGCTAGGTACACCGTTAAACTCATCTTT. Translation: CACDTISPPTLSGGYARYTVKLIF.